The 16 T cell receptor beta chains presented below share a single source sample, sequenced in a study of shared clonotypes between healthy human individuals. Method: immunoSEQ multiplex PCR; TCRdb's copy keeps in-frame clones and lacks some. The sample includes over 2,000,000 clones, around 95% seen only once; the top ten take approximately 1.7%. Terminally differentiated effector memory CD45RA+ cells were excluded from the naive CD8 cells, which were CD45RO-negative and positively selected for CCR7. Material: naive CD8+ T cells from PBMCs. The origin of the receptors is a man between 18 and 29 years old in good health. Some clones in this sample may be carry-over from other donors' samples.

The chain joins TRBV2 to TRBJ2-7, with D maybe TRBD1 (6 bases). The CDR3 extends over 15 amino acids. V lost 2 bases, J lost 6 bases, and 17 bases lay in between. Germline CDR1 and CDR2: SNHLY and FYNNEI. The CDR3 sequence is CASSESGRQVLEQYF. DNA of the CDR3: TGTGCCAGCAGTGAATCGGGCAGACAGGTTCTCGAGCAGTACTTC.

This chain connects TRBV27 to TRBJ2-7; 9 bases fit TRBD2. Unmatched junction bases numbered 7, after V lost 10 bases and J lost 3 bases. CDR3 length: 13 amino acids. CDR1 is MNHEY, CDR2 SMNVEV, per germline (reference sequence). CDR3 sequence reads: CATGGRDLYEQYF. Here the CDR3 DNA reads TGTGCCACCGGCGGGAGGGACCTCTACGAGCAGTACTTC.

The chain uses TRBV6-5 and TRBJ2-1; D is perhaps TRBD2 (5 bases). V was pared by 10 bases and J by 2 bases, with 18 bases between. Per germline, CDR1 MNHEY and CDR2 SVGAGI. The CDR3 has 15 amino acids. CDR3 in amino acids: CAISESGSPYNEQFF. CDR3 coding DNA: TGTGCCATATCCGAGTCGGGGTCACCCTACAATGAGCAGTTCTTC.

This clone was recorded once. The sample has other DNA sequences that encode this CDR3 too. The chain uses TRBV5-6 and TRBJ2-7; 7 bases line up with TRBD1. CDR3 length: 13 amino acids. V lost 3 bases, J lost 1 base, and 1 base stayed unmatched. In germline, CDR1 is SGHDT, CDR2 YYEEEE. The CDR3 loop is CASSSGGSYEQYF. CDR3 DNA: TGTGCCAGCAGCTCAGGGGGTTCCTACGAGCAGTACTTC.

The CDR3 bases are TGTGCCAGCAGCCAACGGTCTAGCGGGAGGTCAGATACGCAGTATTTT. Translated: CASSQRSSGRSDTQYF. The chain employs TRBV4-2 and TRBJ2-3, with 11 nucleotides matching TRBD2. The CDR3 contains 16 residues. From germline, CDR1 is LGHNA and CDR2 YNFKEQ. The V segment lost 2 bases and the J segment 4 bases; nucleotides outside the gene matches: 5.

This chain links TRBV27 with TRBJ1-2, with 10 bases matching TRBD1. The CDR3 loop spans 17 amino acids. CDR1 and CDR2 (germline): MNHEY, SMNVEV (reference sequence). Germline trimming cut 4 bases from V and 1 base from J; bases unmatched to any gene: 9. CDR3 sequence: CASSSTQGQGFNYGYTF. The CDR3 DNA reads TGTGCCAGCAGTTCCACCCAGGGACAGGGGTTTAACTATGGCTACACCTTC.

The V and J genes are TRBV19 and TRBJ2-5; 7 bases match TRBD1. J was trimmed by 5 bases and V by 11 bases; bases with no gene match: 17. Looked up from germline, CDR1 is LNHDA and CDR2 is SQIVND (reference sequence). CDR3 length: 15 residues. The CDR3: CASIPVRQGPETQYF. In DNA form, the CDR3 reads TGTGCCTCGATCCCCGTTCGACAGGGCCCCGAGACCCAGTACTTC.

The J gene is TRBJ2-7, the V gene TRBV6-6; no reliable D call. Trimming stripped 6 bases from V and 6 bases from J, with 12 bases between. Looked up from germline, CDR1 is MNHNY and CDR2 is SVGAGI (reference sequence). This CDR3 contains 12 residues. Here the CDR3 reads CASRPGMTEQYF. The CDR3 DNA reads as TGTGCCAGCAGACCCGGAATGACCGAGCAGTACTTC.

The genes are TRBV27 and TRBJ2-1; no firm D call. V shed 0 bases and J shed 8 bases, with 14 bases lying between them. This CDR3 region has 15 residues. Germline CDR1 is MNHEY and CDR2 is SMNVEV (reference sequence). CDR3 in amino acids: CASSLSPGSSDEQFF. As DNA, the CDR3 is TGTGCCAGCAGTTTATCCCCGGGTAGCTCGGATGAGCAGTTCTTC.

This clone occurred once. The J gene is TRBJ2-4, the V gene TRBV7-9; tentatively, D is TRBD1 (6 bases). The CDR3 contains 19 residues. Germline V gives CDR1 SEHNR, CDR2 FQNEAQ (reference sequence). V lost 0 bases and J 2 bases, leaving 20 bases between the germline ends. CDR3 sequence (DNA): TGTGCCAGCAGCTTAGCGGGGGCCGCAGGTTTCAACTCCAAAAACATTCAGTACTTC. As protein: CASSLAGAAGFNSKNIQYF.

V gene TRBV2 combines with J gene TRBJ1-5; maybe TRBD1 (6 bases). Germline V lookup: CDR1 SNHLY, CDR2 FYNNEI. The V end lost 3 bases, the J end lost 0 bases, and 15 bases lay between the germline ends. There are 17 residues in the CDR3. CDR3 DNA sequence: TGTGCCAGCAGTGATCACAGGGACTATCTTAGCAATCAGCCCCAGCATTTT. Protein product: CASSDHRDYLSNQPQHF. The variable domain in full, with the rest retrieved from reference TRBV2 and TRBJ1-5, is EPEVTQTPSHQVTQMGQEVILRCVPISNHLYFYWYRQILGQKVEFLVSFYNNEISEKSEIFDDQFSVERPDGSNFTLKIRSTKLEDSAMYFCASSDHRDYLSNQPQHFGDGTRLSIL.

About this clone: The sample contains more than one DNA sequence encoding this CDR3. The chain joins TRBV27 to TRBJ2-7; no clear D. Germline V gene lookup returns CDR1 MNHEY and CDR2 SMNVEV (reference sequence). The ends were cut back, 3 bases at V and 2 bases at J, with 8 bases in the middle. The CDR3 has 13 amino acids. CDR3 residues: CASSFGATYEQYF. As DNA, the CDR3 is TGTGCCAGCAGTTTCGGCGCTACCTACGAGCAGTACTTC.

V and J are TRBV30 and TRBJ2-7; 7 bases align to TRBD2. Germline CDR1 GTSNPN, CDR2 SVGIG (reference sequence). The CDR3 runs to 15 residues. The V segment lost 2 bases and the J segment 2 bases; nucleotides outside the gene matches: 9. The CDR3 loop is CAWSPGRGGPYEQYF. In nucleotides, the CDR3 is TGTGCCTGGAGTCCGGGGAGGGGTGGGCCCTACGAGCAGTACTTC.

The chain has TRBV4-1 and TRBJ2-7; D perhaps matches TRBD2 (5 bases). Germline CDR1 MGHRA, CDR2 YSYEKL. V was pared by 0 bases and J by 6 bases, with 12 bases between. The CDR3 length is 14 residues. The CDR3 coding sequence is TGCGCCAGCAGCCAAGAAGGGAGAATAAGCGAGCAGTACTTC. It translates to CASSQEGRISEQYF.

The V gene is TRBV9, the J gene TRBJ2-7, with D possibly being TRBD1 or TRBD2 (5 bases each). CDR3 length: 15 amino acids. Germline assignment: CDR1 SGDLS and CDR2 YYNGEE. V gave up 3 bases and J gave up 3 bases, with 16 bases separating them. The CDR3, as DNA: TGTGCCAGCAGCGCGACTGCCCTGAGGGGCTACGAGCAGTACTTC. Its translation is CASSATALRGYEQYF.

The chain recombines TRBV7-2 with TRBJ2-6, with TRBD1 as a possible D gene (6 bases). Looked up from germline, CDR1 is SGHTA and CDR2 is FQGNSA. This CDR3 contains 19 residues. V lost 0 bases, J lost 0 bases, and 15 bases lay in between. The chain's CDR3 is CASSLAWGQGLSGANVLTF. In nucleotides, the CDR3 is TGTGCCAGCAGCTTAGCTTGGGGCCAGGGGCTCTCTGGGGCCAACGTCCTGACTTTC.